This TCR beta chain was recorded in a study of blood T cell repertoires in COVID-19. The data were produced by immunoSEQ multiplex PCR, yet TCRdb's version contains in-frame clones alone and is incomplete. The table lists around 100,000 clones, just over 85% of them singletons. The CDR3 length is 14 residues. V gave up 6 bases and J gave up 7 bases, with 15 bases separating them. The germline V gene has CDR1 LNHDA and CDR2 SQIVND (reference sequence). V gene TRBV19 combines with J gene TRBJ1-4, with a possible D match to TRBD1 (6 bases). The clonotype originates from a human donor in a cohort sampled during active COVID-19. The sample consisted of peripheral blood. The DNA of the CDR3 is TGTGCCAGTAGCCGAGGGGGTCGAGGTGAAAAACTGTTTTTT. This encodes CASSRGGRGEKLFF.